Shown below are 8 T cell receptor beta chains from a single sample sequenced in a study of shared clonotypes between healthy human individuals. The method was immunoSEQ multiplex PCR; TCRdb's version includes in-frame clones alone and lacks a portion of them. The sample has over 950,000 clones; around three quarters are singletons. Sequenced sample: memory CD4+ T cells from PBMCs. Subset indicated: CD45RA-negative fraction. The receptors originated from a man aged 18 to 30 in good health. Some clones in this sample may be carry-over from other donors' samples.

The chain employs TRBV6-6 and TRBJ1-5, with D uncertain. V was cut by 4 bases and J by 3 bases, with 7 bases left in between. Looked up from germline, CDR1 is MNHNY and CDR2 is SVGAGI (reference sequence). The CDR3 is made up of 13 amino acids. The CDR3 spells CASSSRSNQPQHF. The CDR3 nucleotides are TGTGCCAGCAGTTCCCGATCCAATCAGCCCCAGCATTTT.

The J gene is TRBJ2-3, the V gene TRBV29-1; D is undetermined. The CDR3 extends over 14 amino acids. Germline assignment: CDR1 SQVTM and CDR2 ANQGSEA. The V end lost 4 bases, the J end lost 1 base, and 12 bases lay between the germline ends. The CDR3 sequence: CSVGFGVRTDTQYF. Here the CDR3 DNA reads TGCAGCGTTGGCTTCGGCGTACGCACAGATACGCAGTATTTT.

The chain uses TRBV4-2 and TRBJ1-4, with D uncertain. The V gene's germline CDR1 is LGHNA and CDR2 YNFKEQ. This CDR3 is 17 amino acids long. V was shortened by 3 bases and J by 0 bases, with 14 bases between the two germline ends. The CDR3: CASSQYQAGATNEKLFF. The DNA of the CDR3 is TGTGCCAGCAGCCAGTACCAAGCAGGAGCAACTAATGAAAAACTGTTTTTT.

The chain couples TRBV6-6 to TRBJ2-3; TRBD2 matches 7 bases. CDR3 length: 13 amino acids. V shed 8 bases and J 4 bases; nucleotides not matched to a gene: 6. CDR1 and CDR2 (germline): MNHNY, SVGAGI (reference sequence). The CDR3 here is CASDPGGADTQYF. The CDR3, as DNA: TGTGCCAGCGATCCGGGAGGTGCAGATACGCAGTATTTT.

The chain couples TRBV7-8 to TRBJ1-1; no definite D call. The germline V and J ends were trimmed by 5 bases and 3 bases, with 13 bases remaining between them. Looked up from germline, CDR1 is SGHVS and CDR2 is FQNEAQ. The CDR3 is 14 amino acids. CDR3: CASSMTHKDTEAFF. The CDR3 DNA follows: TGTGCCAGCAGCATGACACATAAGGACACTGAAGCTTTCTTT. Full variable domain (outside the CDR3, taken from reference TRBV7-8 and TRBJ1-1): GAGVSQSPRYKVAKRGQDVALRCDPISGHVSLFWYQQALGQGPEFLTYFQNEAQLDKSGLPSDRFFAERPEGSVSTLKIQRTQQEDSAVYLCASSMTHKDTEAFFGQGTRLTVV.

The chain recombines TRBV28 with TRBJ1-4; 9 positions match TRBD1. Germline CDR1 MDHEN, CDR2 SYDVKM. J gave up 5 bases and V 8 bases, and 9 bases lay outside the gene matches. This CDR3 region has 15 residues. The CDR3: CASVGGGQGNEKLFF. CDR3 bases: TGTGCCAGCGTAGGTGGGGGACAGGGAAATGAAAAACTGTTTTTT.

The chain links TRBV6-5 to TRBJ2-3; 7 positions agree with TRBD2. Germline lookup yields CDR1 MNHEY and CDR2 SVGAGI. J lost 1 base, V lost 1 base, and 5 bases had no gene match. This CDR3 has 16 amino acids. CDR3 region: CASSYLSSGRTDTQYF. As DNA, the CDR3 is TGTGCCAGCAGTTACTTGTCTAGCGGACGCACAGATACGCAGTATTTT.

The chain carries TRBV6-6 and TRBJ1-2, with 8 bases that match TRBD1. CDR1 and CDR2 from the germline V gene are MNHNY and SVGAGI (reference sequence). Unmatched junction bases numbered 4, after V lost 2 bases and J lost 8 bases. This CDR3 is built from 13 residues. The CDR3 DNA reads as TGTGCCAGCAGTTACAGGCAGGGGGCAGGCTACACCTTC. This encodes CASSYRQGAGYTF.